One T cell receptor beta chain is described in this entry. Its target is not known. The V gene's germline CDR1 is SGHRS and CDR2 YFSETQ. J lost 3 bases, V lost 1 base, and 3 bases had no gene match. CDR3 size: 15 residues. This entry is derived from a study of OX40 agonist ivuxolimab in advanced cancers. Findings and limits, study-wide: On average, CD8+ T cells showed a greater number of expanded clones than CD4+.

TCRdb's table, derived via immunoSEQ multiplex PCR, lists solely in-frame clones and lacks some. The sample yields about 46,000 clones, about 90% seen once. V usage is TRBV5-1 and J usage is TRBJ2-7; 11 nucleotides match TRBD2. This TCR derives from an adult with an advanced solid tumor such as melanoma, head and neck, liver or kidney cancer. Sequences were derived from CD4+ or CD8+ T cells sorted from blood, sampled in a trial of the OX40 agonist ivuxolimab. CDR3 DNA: TGCGCCAGCAGCTTGAGACTAGCGGGAATCTACGAGCAGTACTTC. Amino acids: CASSLRLAGIYEQYF.